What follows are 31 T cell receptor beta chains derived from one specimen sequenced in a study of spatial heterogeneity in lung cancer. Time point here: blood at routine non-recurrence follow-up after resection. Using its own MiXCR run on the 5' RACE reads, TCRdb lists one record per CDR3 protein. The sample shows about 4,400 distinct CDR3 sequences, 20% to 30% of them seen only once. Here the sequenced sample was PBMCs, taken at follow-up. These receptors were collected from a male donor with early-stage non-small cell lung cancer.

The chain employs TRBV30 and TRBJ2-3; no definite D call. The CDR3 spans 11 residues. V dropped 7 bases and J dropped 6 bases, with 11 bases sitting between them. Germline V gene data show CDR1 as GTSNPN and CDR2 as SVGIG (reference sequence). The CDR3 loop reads CASRLSDTQYF. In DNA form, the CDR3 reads TGTGCCTCGAGACTCAGTGATACGCAGTATTTT.

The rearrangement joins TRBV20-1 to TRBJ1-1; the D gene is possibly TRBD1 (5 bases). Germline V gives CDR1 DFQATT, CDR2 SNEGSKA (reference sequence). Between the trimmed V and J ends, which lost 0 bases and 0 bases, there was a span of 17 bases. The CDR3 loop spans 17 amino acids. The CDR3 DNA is TGCAGTGCTAGAGATGGCGCAAGGGGCCACATGAACACTGAAGCTTTCTTT. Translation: CSARDGARGHMNTEAFF.

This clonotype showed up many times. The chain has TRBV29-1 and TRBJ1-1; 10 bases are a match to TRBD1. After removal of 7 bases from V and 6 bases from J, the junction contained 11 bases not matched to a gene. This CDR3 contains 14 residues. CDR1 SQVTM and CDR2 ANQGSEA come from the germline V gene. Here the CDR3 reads CSAPRRQGASEAFF. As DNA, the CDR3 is TGCAGCGCCCCCCGTAGACAGGGGGCTTCTGAAGCTTTCTTT.

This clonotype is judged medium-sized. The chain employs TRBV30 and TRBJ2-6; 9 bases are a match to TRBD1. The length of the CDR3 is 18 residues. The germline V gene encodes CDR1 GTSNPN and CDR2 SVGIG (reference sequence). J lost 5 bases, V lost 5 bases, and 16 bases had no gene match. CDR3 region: CAWAHRDRALFWANVLTF. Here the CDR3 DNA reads TGTGCCTGGGCCCACCGGGACAGGGCTCTCTTTTGGGCCAACGTCCTGACTTTC.

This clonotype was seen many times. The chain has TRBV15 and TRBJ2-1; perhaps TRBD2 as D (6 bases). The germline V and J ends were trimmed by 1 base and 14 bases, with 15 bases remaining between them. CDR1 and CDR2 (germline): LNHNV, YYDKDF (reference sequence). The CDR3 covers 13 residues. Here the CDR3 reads CATSRGEAARKFF. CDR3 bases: TGTGCCACCAGCAGAGGGGAGGCAGCCAGGAAGTTCTTC.

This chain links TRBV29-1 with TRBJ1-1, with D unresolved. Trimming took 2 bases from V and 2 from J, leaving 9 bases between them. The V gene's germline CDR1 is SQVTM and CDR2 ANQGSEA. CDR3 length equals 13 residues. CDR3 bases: TGCAGCGTTGAAATGTCGGTAAACACTGAAGCTTTCTTT. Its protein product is CSVEMSVNTEAFF.

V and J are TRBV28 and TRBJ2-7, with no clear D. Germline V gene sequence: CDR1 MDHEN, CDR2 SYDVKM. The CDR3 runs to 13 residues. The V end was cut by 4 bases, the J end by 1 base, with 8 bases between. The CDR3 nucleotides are TGTGCCAGCAGTTCGACACCATCCTACGAGCAGTACTTC. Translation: CASSSTPSYEQYF.

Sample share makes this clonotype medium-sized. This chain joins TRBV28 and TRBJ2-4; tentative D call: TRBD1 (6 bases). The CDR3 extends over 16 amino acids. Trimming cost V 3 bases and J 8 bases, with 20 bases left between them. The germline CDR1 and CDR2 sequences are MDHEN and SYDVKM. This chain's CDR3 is CASSLPPYRVQDIQYF. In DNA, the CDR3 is TGTGCCAGCAGTTTGCCCCCCTACAGGGTCCAGGACATTCAGTACTTC.

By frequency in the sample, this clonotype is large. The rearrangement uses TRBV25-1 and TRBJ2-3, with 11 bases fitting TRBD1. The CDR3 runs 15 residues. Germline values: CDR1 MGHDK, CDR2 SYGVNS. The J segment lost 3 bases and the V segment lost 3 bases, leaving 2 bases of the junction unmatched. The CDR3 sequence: CASSEGQGGTDTQYF. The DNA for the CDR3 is TGTGCCAGCAGTGAGGGACAGGGGGGTACAGATACGCAGTATTTT.

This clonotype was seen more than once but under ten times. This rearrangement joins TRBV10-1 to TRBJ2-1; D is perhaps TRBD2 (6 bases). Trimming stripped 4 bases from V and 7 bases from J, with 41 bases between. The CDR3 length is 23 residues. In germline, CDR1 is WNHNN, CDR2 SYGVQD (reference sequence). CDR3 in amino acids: CASSGPLSRDRISGALGENEQFF. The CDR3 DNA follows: TGCGCCAGCAGTGGGCCCCTGTCCAGGGATCGTATTAGCGGCGCCTTAGGGGAAAATGAGCAGTTCTTC.

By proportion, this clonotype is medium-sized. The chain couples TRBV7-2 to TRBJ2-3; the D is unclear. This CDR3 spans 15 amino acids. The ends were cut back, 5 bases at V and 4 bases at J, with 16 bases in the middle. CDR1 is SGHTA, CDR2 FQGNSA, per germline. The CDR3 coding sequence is TGTGCCAGCAGCATAAGCACAGCTATCGCAGATACGCAGTATTTT. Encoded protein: CASSISTAIADTQYF.

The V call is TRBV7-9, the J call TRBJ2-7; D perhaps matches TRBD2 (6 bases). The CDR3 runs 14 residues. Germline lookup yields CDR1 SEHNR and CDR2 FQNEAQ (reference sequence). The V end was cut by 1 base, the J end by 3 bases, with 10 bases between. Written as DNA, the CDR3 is TGTGCCAGCAGCTTAGTCCCGGGGGTCTACGAGCAGTACTTC. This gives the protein CASSLVPGVYEQYF.

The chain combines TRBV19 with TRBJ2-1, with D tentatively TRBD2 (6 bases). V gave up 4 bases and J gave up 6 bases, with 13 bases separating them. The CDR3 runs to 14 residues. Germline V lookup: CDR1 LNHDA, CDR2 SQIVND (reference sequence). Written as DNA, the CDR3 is TGTGCCAGTAGTAGTTTCCTAGCGAGCAATGAGCAGTTCTTC. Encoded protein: CASSSFLASNEQFF.

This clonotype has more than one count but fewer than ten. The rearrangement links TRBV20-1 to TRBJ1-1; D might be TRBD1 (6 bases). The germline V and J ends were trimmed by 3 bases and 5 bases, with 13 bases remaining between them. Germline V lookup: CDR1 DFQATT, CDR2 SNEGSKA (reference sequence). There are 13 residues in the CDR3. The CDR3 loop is CSASQGLGTEAFF. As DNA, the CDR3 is TGCAGTGCTAGCCAGGGGCTAGGGACTGAAGCTTTCTTT.

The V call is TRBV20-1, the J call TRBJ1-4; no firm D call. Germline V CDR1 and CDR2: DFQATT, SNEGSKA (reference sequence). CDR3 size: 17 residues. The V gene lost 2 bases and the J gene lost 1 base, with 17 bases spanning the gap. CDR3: CSARRPGAEGTNEKLFF. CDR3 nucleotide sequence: TGCAGTGCTAGACGTCCGGGCGCGGAAGGAACTAATGAAAAACTGTTTTTT.

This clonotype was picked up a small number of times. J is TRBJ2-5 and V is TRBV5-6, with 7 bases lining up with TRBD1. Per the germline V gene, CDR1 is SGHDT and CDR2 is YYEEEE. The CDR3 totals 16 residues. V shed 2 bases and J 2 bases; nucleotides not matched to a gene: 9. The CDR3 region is CASSFLGTERQETQYF. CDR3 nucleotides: TGTGCCAGCAGCTTTTTGGGGACAGAAAGACAAGAGACCCAGTACTTC. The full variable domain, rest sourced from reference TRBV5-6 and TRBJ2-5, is DAGVTQSPTHLIKTRGQQVTLRCSPKSGHDTVSWYQQALGQGPQFIFQYYEEEERQRGNFPDRFSGHQFPNYSSELNVNALLLGDSALYLCASSFLGTERQETQYFGPGTRLLVL.

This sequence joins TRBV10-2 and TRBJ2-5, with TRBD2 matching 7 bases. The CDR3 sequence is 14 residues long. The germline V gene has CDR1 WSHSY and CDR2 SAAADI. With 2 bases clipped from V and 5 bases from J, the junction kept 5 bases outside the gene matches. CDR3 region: CASSETGGVETQYF. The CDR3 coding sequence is TGCGCCAGCAGTGAGACGGGAGGAGTTGAGACCCAGTACTTC.

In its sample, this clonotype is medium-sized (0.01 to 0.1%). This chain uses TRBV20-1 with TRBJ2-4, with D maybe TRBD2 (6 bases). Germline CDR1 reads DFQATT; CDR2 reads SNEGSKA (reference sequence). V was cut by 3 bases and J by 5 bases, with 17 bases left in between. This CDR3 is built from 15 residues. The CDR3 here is CSAREGRTSENIQYF. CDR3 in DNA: TGCAGTGCTAGGGAGGGACGGACCTCCGAAAACATTCAGTACTTC.

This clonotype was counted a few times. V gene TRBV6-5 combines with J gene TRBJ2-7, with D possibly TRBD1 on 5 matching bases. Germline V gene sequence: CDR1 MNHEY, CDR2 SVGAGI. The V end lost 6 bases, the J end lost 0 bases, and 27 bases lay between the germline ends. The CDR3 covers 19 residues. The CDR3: CASSRYKGYQGASSYEQYF. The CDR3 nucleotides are TGTGCCAGCAGCCGTTATAAGGGCTACCAGGGTGCGAGCTCCTACGAGCAGTACTTC.

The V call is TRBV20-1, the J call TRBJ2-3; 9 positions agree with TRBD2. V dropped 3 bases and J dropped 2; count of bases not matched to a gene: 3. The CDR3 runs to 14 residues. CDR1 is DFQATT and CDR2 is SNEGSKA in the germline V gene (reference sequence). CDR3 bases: TGCAGTGCTAGGCCTAGCGGGGACACAGATACGCAGTATTTT. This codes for CSARPSGDTDTQYF.

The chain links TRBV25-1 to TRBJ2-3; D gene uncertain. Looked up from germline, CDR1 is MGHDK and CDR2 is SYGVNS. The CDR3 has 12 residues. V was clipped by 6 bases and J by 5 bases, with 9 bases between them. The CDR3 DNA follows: TGTGCCAGCAGACGCCCGGGAGATACGCAGTATTTT. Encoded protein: CASRRPGDTQYF.

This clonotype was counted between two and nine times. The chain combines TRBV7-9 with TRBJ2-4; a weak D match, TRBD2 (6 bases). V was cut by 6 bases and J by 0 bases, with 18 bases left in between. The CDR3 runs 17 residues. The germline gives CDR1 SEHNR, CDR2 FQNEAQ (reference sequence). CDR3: CASSNYGGPLAKNIQYF. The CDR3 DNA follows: TGTGCCAGCAGTAATTACGGGGGACCTTTAGCCAAAAACATTCAGTACTTC.

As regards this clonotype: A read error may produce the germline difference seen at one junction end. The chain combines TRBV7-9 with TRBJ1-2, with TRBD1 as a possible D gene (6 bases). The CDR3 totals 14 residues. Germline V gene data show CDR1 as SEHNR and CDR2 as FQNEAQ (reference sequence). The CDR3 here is CASTGGGTNYSYTF. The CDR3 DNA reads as TGTGCCAGCACCGGAGGGGGTACTAACTATAGCTACACCTTC. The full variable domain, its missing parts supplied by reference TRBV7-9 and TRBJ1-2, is DTGVSQNPRHKITKRGQNVTFRCDPISEHNRLYWYRQTLGQGPEFLTYFQNEAQLEKSRLLSDRFSAERPKGSFSTLEIQRTEQGDSAMYLCASTGGGTNYSYTFGSGTRLTVV.

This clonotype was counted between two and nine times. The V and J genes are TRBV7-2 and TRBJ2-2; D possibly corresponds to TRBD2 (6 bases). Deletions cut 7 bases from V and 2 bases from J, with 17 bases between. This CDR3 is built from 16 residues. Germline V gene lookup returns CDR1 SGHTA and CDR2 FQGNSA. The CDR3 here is CASTWSTGVNTGELFF. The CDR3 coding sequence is TGTGCCAGCACCTGGAGTACGGGGGTAAACACCGGGGAGCTGTTTTTT.

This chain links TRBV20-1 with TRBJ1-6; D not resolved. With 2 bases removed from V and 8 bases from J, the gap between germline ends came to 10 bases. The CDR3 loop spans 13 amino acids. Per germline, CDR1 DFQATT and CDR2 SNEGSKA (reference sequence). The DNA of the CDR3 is TGCAGTGCTAGATGGGCGCAGGATTCACCCCTCCACTTT. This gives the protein CSARWAQDSPLHF.

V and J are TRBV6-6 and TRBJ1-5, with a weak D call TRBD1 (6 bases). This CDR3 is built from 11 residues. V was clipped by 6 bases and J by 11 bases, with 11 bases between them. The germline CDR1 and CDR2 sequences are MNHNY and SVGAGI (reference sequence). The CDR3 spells CASSGGGAQHF. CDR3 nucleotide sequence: TGTGCCAGCAGCGGAGGGGGGGCCCAGCATTTT.

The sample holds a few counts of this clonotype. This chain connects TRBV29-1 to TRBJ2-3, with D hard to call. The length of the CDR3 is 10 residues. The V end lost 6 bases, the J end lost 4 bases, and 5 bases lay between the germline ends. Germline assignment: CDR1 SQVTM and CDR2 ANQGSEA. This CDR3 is CSVRADTQYF. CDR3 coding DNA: TGCAGCGTCCGGGCAGATACGCAGTATTTT.

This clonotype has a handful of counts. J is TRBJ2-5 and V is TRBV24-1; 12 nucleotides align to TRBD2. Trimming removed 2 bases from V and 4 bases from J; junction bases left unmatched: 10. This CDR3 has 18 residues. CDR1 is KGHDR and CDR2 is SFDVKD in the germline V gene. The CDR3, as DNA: TGTGCCACCAGTGATTCGAGGACTAGCGGGACGCGGTTAGAGACCCAGTACTTC. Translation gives CATSDSRTSGTRLETQYF.

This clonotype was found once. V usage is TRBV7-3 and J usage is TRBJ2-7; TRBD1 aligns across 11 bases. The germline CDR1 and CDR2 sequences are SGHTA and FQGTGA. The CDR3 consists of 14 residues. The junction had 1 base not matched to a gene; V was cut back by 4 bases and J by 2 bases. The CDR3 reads CASSWGQGAYEQYF. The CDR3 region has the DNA TGTGCCAGCAGCTGGGGACAGGGGGCCTACGAGCAGTACTTC. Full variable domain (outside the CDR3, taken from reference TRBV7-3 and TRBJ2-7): GAGVSQTPSNKVTEKGKYVELRCDPISGHTALYWYRQSLGQGPEFLIYFQGTGAADDSGLPNDRFFAVRPEGSVSTLKIQRTERGDSAVYLCASSWGQGAYEQYFGPGTRLTVT.

CDR3 sequence reads: CASSLSADTDTQYF. The CDR3 coding sequence is TGTGCCAGCAGTTTATCGGCTGACACAGATACGCAGTATTTT. The genes are TRBV12-3 or TRBV12-4 and TRBJ2-3; D not resolved. The CDR3 has 14 residues. Trimming stripped 2 bases from V and 2 bases from J, with 8 bases between.

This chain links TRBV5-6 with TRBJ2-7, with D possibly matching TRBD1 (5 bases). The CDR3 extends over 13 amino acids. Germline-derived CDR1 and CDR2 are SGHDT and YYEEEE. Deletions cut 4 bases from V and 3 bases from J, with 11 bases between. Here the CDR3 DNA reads TGTGCCAGCAGCCCCGACAGACACTACGAGCAGTACTTC. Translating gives CASSPDRHYEQYF.